The 8 T cell receptor beta chains reported below all come from one sample, sequenced in a study of blood T cell repertoires in COVID-19. This table comes from immunoSEQ multiplex PCR, and its TCRdb copy is limited to in-frame clones, with some not included. This table has 200,000 to 250,000 clones, 85% to 90% appearing once. Sample: peripheral blood. These receptors originate from a man in his fifties or sixties with acute or convalescent COVID-19.

This sequence joins TRBV4-2 and TRBJ1-1; 7 bases map to TRBD1. This CDR3 contains 16 residues. V trimming: 4 bases; J trimming: 0 bases; junction bases outside the gene matches: 8. Germline assignment: CDR1 LGHNA and CDR2 YNFKEQ. The CDR3 protein is CASSRYNRGMNTEAFF. In DNA form, the CDR3 reads TGTGCCAGCAGCCGTTACAACAGGGGCATGAACACTGAAGCTTTCTTT.

The chain uses TRBV5-1 and TRBJ1-6; TRBD1 agrees at 8 bases. The V and J ends lost 4 bases and 9 bases, in that order; junction bases with no gene match: 6. The CDR3 has 14 residues. The germline V gene has CDR1 SGHRS and CDR2 YFSETQ. The CDR3 nucleotides read TGCGCCAGCAGCCAAGGACAGGGCTTTTCACCCCTCCACTTT. This codes for CASSQGQGFSPLHF.

The V call is TRBV6-1, the J call TRBJ1-5; TRBD1 might be the D (5 bases). From germline, CDR1 is MNHNS and CDR2 SASEGT. The CDR3 totals 16 residues. The germline V and J ends were trimmed by 3 bases and 7 bases, with 19 bases remaining between them. As DNA, the CDR3 is TGTGCCAGCAGTGACGTCCTGGGAGGGAGGGGACAGCCCCAGCATTTT. The encoded protein is CASSDVLGGRGQPQHF.

V is TRBV9 and J is TRBJ2-7; 9 bases map to TRBD1. J was trimmed by 4 bases and V by 4 bases; bases with no gene match: 12. Germline loops: CDR1 SGDLS, CDR2 YYNGEE. The CDR3 contains 16 residues. The CDR3 spells CASSPGQGISIYEQYF. The CDR3, as DNA: TGTGCCAGCAGCCCCGGACAGGGGATATCAATTTACGAGCAGTACTTC. Based on the CDR3 plus reference TRBV9 and TRBJ2-7, the full variable domain is DSGVTQTPKHLITATGQRVTLRCSPRSGDLSVYWYQQSLDQGLQFLIQYYNGEERAKGNILERFSAQQFPDLHSELNLSSLELGDSALYFCASSPGQGISIYEQYFGPGTRLTVT.

The rearrangement links TRBV18 to TRBJ2-7; 9 bases map to TRBD2. Germline CDR1 KGHSH, CDR2 LQKENI. V was pared by 3 bases and J by 7 bases, with 10 bases of the junction left unmatched. This CDR3 comprises 15 residues. CDR3 sequence: CASSPGVAGAWEQYF. Here the CDR3 DNA reads TGTGCCAGCTCACCTGGGGTAGCGGGGGCGTGGGAGCAGTACTTC.

This rearrangement joins TRBV5-5 to TRBJ2-7; perhaps TRBD2 as D (5 bases). Germline V lookup: CDR1 SGHKS, CDR2 YYEKEE (reference sequence). The CDR3 runs 15 residues. Trimming stripped 1 base from V and 0 bases from J, with 11 bases between. CDR3 DNA sequence: TGTGCCAGCAGCTTGACTGCTAGCCGCTCCTACGAGCAGTACTTC. As protein: CASSLTASRSYEQYF.

This clone was seen repeatedly, ten times or more. The V and J genes are TRBV2 and TRBJ1-2; D is possibly TRBD1 (5 bases). The length of the CDR3 is 11 residues. The germline V gene has CDR1 SNHLY and CDR2 FYNNEI. V lost 8 bases and J lost 8, with 12 bases in between. In DNA, the CDR3 is TGTGCCAGCTATGGGACTGGGGGCTACACCTTC. This translates into CASYGTGGYTF.

This chain connects TRBV5-1 to TRBJ1-2; 8 positions match TRBD1. CDR1 and CDR2 (germline): SGHRS, YFSETQ. The V segment lost 6 bases and the J segment 4 bases; nucleotides outside the gene matches: 17. The CDR3 is made up of 17 amino acids. The CDR3 spells CASTPDRAHLTTYGYTF. Written as DNA, the CDR3 is TGCGCCAGCACCCCGGACAGGGCCCACCTTACTACCTATGGCTACACCTTC.